A selection of T cell receptor beta chains follows, all from one sample in a study of blood T cell repertoires in COVID-19. Repertoires were generated with immunoSEQ multiplex PCR, while TCRdb's copy carries only in-frame clones and drops some. Of 100,000 to 150,000 clones listed, about 81% were seen once; the top ten hold 2.4%. Sequenced sample: PBMCs or T cells enriched from blood (not recorded which). The source of these receptors is a man between 40 and 49 years old with acute COVID-19. Both conserved end residues are trimmed from each CDR3.

TRBV27	TRBJ1-4	ASSLWDRGGKLF
TRBV9	TRBJ2-1	ASSSTSGTVYNEQF
TRBV10-3	TRBJ1-1	AITQGGRITEAF
TRBV5-6	TRBJ2-1	ASSFPTGGENEQF
TRBV6-1	TRBJ2-7	ASSERGLGTRVYEQY
TRBV11-1	TRBJ2-3	ASSYALDGTDTQY
TRBV10-3	TRBJ2-3	ATSLSTGQGTDTQY
TRBV28	TRBJ1-2	ASSTPGQLYGYT
TRBV2	TRBJ2-1	ASRLDRGPSNEQF
TRBV5-1	TRBJ1-6	ASSTQGSSYNSPLH
TRBV7-2	TRBJ2-2	ASSLGLAGTGELF
TRBV18	TRBJ2-2	ASSPTGDGGELF
TRBV29-1	TRBJ2-2	SVAYGVNTGELF
TRBV6-1	TRBJ2-3	ASSEGTGANTQY
TRBV7-2	TRBJ2-5	ASSLWAPQETQY
TRBV2	TRBJ1-2	ASSVSGNYGYT
TRBV2	TRBJ2-1	ASTPTGSSYNEQF
TRBV29-1	TRBJ1-1	SVEDGRGVTEAF
TRBV5-4	TRBJ2-2	ASSFTGSGELF
TRBV15	TRBJ1-5	ATSRGGAPRANQPQH
TRBV7-9	TRBJ1-4	ASSLGTATNEKLF
TRBV5-1	TRBJ2-3	ASSLGLVSTDTQY
TRBV5-6	TRBJ1-6	ASSPVSSYNSPLH
TRBV28	TRBJ1-5	ASSLRGSGNQPQH
TRBV5-8	TRBJ1-2	ASRGNYGYT